In this sample, the clone carrying this T cell receptor beta chain turned up many times. What it binds is unknown. TCRdb analysed the 5' RACE reads with MiXCR anew, one entry per CDR3 protein. The data hold some 330,000 distinct CDR3 sequences, with roughly 9% observed a single time. This sample is drawn from a study of identical twins. General study findings and limits: The abundant beta clonotypes from cord blood had fewer insertions, and memory repertoires had none of this.

The clonotype was recovered from a woman aged 50 to 65 in good health. Sample: naive T cells sorted from blood.

DNA of the CDR3: TGTGCCAGCAGCTCTCGGGGACTAAATCAGCCCCAGCATTTT. Translated: CASSSRGLNQPQHF. The rearrangement uses TRBV7-8 and TRBJ1-5, with a weak D call TRBD1 (5 bases). The CDR3 is 14 amino acids. In germline, CDR1 is SGHVS, CDR2 FQNEAQ. Deletions cut 4 bases from V and 4 bases from J, with 11 bases between.